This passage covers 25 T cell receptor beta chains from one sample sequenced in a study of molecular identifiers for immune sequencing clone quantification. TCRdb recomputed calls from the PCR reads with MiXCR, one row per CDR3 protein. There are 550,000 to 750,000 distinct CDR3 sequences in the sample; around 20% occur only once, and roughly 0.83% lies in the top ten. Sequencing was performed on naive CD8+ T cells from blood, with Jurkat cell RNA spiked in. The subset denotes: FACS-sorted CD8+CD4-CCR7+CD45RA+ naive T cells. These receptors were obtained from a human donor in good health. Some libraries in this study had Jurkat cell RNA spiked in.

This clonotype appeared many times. This CDR3 is CASSVAGRGDQPQHF. In nucleotides, the CDR3 is TGTGCCAGCAGCGTGGCCGGGCGTGGTGATCAGCCCCAGCATTTT. V and J are TRBV9 and TRBJ1-5; unclear D gene. Trimming took off 2 bases at V and 5 bases at J, with 14 bases between the two ends. The germline gives CDR1 SGDLS, CDR2 YYNGEE. This CDR3 region has 15 residues. Together with reference TRBV9 and TRBJ1-5, the CDR3 gives the full variable domain: DSGVTQTPKHLITATGQRVTLRCSPRSGDLSVYWYQQSLDQGLQFLIQYYNGEERAKGNILERFSAQQFPDLHSELNLSSLELGDSALYFCASSVAGRGDQPQHFGDGTRLSIL.

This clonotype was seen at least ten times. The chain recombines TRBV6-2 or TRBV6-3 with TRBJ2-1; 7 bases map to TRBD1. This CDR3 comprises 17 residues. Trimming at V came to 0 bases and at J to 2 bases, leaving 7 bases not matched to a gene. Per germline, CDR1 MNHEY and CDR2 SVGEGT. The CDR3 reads CASSYSDRAQTYNEQFF. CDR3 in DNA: TGTGCCAGCAGTTACTCCGACAGGGCACAGACCTACAATGAGCAGTTCTTC.

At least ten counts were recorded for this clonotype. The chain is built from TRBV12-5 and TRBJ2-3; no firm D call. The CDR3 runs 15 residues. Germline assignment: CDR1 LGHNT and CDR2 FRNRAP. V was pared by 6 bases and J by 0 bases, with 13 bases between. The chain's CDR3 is CASGSGATSTDTQYF. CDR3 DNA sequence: TGTGCTAGTGGGTCCGGAGCTACTAGCACAGATACGCAGTATTTT.

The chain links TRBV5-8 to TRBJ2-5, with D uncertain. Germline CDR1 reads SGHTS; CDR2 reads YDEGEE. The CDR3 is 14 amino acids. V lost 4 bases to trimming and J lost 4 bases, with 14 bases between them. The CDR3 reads CASSMVARLETQYF. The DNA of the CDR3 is TGTGCCAGCAGCATGGTTGCGCGACTAGAGACCCAGTACTTC.

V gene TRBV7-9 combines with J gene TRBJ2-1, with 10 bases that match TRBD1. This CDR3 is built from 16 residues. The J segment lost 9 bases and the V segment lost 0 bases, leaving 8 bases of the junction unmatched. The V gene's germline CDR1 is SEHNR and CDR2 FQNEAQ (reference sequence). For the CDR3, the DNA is TGTGCCAGCAGCTTAGCGACGGGACAGGGGTTCGGTGAGCAGTTCTTC. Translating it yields CASSLATGQGFGEQFF.

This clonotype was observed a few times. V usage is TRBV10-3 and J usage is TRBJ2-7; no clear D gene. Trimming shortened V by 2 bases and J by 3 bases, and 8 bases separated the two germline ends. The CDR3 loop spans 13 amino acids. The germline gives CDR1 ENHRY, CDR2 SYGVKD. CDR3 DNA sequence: TGTGCCATCAGTGAGCAATGGCACTACGAGCAGTACTTC. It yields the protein CAISEQWHYEQYF.

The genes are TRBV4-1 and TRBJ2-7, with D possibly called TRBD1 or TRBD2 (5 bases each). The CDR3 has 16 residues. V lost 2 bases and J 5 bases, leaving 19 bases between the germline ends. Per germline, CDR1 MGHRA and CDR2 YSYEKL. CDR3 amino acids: CASSQFQRDPRDEQYF. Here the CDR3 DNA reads TGCGCCAGCAGCCAATTTCAAAGGGACCCCCGGGACGAGCAGTACTTC.

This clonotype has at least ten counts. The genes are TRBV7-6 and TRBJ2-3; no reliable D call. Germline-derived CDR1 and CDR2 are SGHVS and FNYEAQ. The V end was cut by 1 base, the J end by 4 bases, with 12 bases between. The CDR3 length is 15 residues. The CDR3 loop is CASSLEVSTPDTQYF. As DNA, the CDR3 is TGTGCCAGCAGCTTAGAAGTCTCCACCCCAGATACGCAGTATTTT.

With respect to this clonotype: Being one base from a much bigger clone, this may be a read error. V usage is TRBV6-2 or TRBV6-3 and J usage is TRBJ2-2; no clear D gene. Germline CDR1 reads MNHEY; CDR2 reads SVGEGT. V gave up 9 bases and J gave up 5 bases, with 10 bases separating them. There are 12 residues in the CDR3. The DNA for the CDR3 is TGTGCCAGTCTGGCCCCGACCGGGGAGCTGTTTTTT. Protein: CASLAPTGELFF.

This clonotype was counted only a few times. This CDR3 reads CASSPRRAYNEQFF. The CDR3 coding sequence is TGCGCCAGCAGCCCCCGGAGAGCCTACAATGAGCAGTTCTTC. The chain carries TRBV5-1 and TRBJ2-1; no clear D. V shed 4 bases and J shed 2 bases, with 10 bases lying between them. The CDR3 sequence is 14 residues long. Germline V lookup: CDR1 SGHRS, CDR2 YFSETQ.

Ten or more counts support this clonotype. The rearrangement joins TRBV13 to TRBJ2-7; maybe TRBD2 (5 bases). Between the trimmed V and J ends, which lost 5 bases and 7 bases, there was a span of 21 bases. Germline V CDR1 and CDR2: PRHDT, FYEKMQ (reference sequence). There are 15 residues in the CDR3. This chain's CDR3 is CASSQSSSSSREQYF. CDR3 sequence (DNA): TGTGCCAGCAGCCAGAGCTCTAGCTCCTCAAGGGAGCAGTACTTC.

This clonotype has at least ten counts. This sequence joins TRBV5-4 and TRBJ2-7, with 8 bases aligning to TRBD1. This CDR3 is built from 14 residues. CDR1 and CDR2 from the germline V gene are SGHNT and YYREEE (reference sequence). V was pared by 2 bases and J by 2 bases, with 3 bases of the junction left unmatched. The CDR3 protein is CASSFQQGAYEQYF. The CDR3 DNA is TGTGCCAGCAGCTTTCAACAGGGGGCCTACGAGCAGTACTTC.

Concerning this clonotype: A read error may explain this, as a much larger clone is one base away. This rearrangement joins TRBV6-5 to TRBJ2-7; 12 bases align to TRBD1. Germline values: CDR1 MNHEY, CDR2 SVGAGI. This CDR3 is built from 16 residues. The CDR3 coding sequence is TGTGCCAGCGGTTACTCCGGGACAGGGGGCGTCTACGAGCAGTACTTC. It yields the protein CASGYSGTGGVYEQYF.

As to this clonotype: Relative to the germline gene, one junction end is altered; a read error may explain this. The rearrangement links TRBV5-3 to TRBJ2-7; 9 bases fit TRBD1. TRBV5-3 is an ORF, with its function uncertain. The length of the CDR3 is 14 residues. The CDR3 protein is CASSSGTGFHELYF. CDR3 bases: TGTGCCAGCAGTTCCGGGACAGGGTTCCACGAGCTGTACTTC.

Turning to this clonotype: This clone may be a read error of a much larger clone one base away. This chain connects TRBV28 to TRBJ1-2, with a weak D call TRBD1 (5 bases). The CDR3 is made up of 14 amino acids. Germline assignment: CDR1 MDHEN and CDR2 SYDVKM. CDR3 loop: CASSLNPRGCGYTF. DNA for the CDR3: TGTGCCAGCAGTTTAAACCCAAGGGGCTGTGGCTACACCTTT.

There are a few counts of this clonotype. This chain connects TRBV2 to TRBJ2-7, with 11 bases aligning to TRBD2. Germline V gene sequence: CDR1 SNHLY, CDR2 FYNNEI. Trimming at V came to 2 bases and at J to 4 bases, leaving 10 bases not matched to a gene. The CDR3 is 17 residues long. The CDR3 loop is CASSELSGGALLYEQYF. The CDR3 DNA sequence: TGTGCCAGCAGTGAACTTAGCGGGGGGGCCCTCCTTTACGAGCAGTACTTC.

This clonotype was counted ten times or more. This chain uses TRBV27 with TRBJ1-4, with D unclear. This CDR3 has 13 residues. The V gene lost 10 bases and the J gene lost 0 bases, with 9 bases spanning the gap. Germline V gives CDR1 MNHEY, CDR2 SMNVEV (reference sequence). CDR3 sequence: CATRDATNEKLFF. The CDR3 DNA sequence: TGTGCCACCAGAGATGCAACTAATGAAAAACTGTTTTTT. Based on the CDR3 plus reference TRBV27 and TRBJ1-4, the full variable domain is EAQVTQNPRYLITVTGKKLTVTCSQNMNHEYMSWYRQDPGLGLRQIYYSMNVEVTDKGDVPEGYKVSRKEKRNFPLILESPSPNQTSLYFCATRDATNEKLFFGSGTQLSVL.

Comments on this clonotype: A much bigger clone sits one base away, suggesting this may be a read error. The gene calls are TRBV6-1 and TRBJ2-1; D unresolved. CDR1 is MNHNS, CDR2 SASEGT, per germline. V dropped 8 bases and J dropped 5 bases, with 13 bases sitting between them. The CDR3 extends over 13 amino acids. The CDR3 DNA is TGTGCCAGCTTCCACCGCCTACACAATGAGCAGTTCTTC. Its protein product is CASFHRLHNEQFF.

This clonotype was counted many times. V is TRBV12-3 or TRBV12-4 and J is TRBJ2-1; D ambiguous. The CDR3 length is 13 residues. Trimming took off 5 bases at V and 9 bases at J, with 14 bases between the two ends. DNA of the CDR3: TGTGCCAGCAGTCCGAGGTGGCCCCCTGAGCAGTTCTTC. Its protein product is CASSPRWPPEQFF.

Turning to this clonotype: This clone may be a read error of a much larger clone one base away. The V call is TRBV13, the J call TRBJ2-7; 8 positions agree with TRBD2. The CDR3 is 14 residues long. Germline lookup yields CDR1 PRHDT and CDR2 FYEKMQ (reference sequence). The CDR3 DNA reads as TGTGCCTGCAGCCCACTAGCGGTCTCCTACGAGCAGTACTTC. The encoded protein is CACSPLAVSYEQYF.

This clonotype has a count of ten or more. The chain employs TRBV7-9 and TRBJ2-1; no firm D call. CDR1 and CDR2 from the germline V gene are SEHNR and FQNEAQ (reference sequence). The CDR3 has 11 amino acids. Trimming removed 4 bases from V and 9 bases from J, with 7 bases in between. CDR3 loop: CASSSDGEQFF. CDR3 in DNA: TGTGCCAGCAGCTCGGACGGTGAGCAGTTCTTC.

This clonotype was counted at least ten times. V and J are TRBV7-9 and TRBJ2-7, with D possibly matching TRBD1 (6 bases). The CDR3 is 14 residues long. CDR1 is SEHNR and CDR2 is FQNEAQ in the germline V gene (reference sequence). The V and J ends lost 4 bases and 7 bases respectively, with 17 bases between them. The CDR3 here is CASSWVTGSGEQYF. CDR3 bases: TGTGCCAGCAGCTGGGTAACAGGGTCGGGGGAGCAGTACTTC.

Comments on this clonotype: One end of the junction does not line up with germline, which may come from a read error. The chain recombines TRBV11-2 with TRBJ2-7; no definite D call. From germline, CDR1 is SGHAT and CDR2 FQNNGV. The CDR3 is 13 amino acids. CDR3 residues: CAGSLEAAYEQYF. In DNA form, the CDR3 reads TGTGCCGGCAGCTTAGAAGCCGCCTACGAGCAGTACTTC.

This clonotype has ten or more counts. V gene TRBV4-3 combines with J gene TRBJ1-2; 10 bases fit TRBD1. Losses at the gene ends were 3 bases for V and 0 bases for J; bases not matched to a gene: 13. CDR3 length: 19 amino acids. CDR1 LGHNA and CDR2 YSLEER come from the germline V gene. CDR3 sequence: CASSQGDRGHRISNYGYTF. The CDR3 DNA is TGCGCCAGCAGCCAGGGCGACAGGGGGCACCGAATTTCTAACTATGGCTACACCTTC.

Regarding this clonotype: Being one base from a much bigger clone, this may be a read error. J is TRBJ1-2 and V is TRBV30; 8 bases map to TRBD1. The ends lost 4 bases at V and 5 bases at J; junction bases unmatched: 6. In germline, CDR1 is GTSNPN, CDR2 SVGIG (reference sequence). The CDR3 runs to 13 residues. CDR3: CAWNSGGAYGYTF. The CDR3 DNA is TGTGCCTGGAATTCAGGGGGCGCGTATGGCTACACCTTC.